The 8 T cell receptor beta chains in this list originate from one sample, sequenced in a study of CD8 T cells in Susac syndrome. The RNA input was roughly 0.45 to 1 ug, and it was reverse transcribed with random hexamers. TCRdb reprocessed the immunoSEQ multiplex PCR reads with MiXCR, giving one entry per CDR3 protein. The top ten clones hold roughly 0.098% of a sample with more than 150,000 distinct CDR3 sequences, 90% to 97% of them seen once. Input material: CD4+ T cells from PBMCs. The receptors derive from a human donor with Susac syndrome.

The rearrangement uses TRBV5-4 and TRBJ2-7; TRBD2 agrees at 10 bases. Germline V lookup: CDR1 SGHNT, CDR2 YYREEE (reference sequence). This CDR3 is 19 amino acids long. Losses at the gene ends were 4 bases for V and 0 bases for J; bases not matched to a gene: 16. The CDR3 sequence: CASSPGGVAGGKYSYEQYF. The CDR3 region has the DNA TGTGCCAGCAGCCCCGGAGGCGTAGCGGGGGGCAAATACTCCTACGAGCAGTACTTC.

This sequence joins TRBV30 and TRBJ1-2; tentative D call: TRBD1 (5 bases). Per germline, CDR1 GTSNPN and CDR2 SVGIG (reference sequence). The length of the CDR3 is 14 residues. Trimming shortened V by 4 bases and J by 7 bases, and 19 bases separated the two germline ends. The CDR3 DNA reads as TGTGCCTGGATTGGGTTGGGGCTGGCGTCTGGCTACACCTTC. Its translation: CAWIGLGLASGYTF.

The rearrangement joins TRBV12-3 or TRBV12-4 to TRBJ2-7, with D possibly TRBD2 on 5 matching bases. V was trimmed by 7 bases and J by 0 bases, leaving 19 bases between them. CDR3 size: 16 residues. The CDR3, as DNA: TGTGCCAGCAAACCGGGGTGGCAGGTGAGCTCCTACGAGCAGTACTTC. Translating gives CASKPGWQVSSYEQYF.

V and J are TRBV4-3 and TRBJ1-1; the D is unclear. The V gene lost 1 base and the J gene lost 0 bases, with 12 bases spanning the gap. Germline V CDR1 and CDR2: LGHNA, YSLEER. The CDR3 runs 16 residues. CDR3 region: CASSQGYRALNTEAFF. The DNA for the CDR3 is TGCGCCAGCAGCCAAGGTTATCGGGCCCTGAACACTGAAGCTTTCTTT.

The chain combines TRBV30 with TRBJ2-5, with D maybe TRBD2 (6 bases). Trimming removed 5 bases from V and 7 bases from J, with 11 bases in between. Germline lookup yields CDR1 GTSNPN and CDR2 SVGIG (reference sequence). The CDR3 is made up of 11 amino acids. CDR3 sequence: CAWDGGGTQYF. The CDR3 nucleotides are TGTGCCTGGGATGGGGGAGGGACCCAGTACTTC.

J is TRBJ2-5 and V is TRBV10-3; D possibly corresponds to TRBD2 (6 bases). The V end lost 3 bases, the J end lost 3 bases, and 8 bases lay between the germline ends. This CDR3 comprises 13 residues. Germline V gene lookup returns CDR1 ENHRY and CDR2 SYGVKD. CDR3 in amino acids: CAISEPGEETQYF. CDR3 in DNA: TGTGCCATCAGTGAACCGGGGGAAGAGACCCAGTACTTC.

The chain combines TRBV3-1 with TRBJ2-7; 8 nucleotides line up with TRBD2. CDR1 LGHDT and CDR2 YNNKEL come from the germline V gene (reference sequence). This CDR3 is 14 amino acids long. V dropped 4 bases and J dropped 2; count of bases not matched to a gene: 4. The CDR3 here is CASSLLAVTYEQYF. In nucleotides, the CDR3 is TGTGCCAGCAGCCTACTAGCGGTAACCTACGAGCAGTACTTC.

The chain combines TRBV10-3 with TRBJ2-1; TRBD2 is a possible D gene (5 bases). CDR3 length equals 14 residues. Germline V gives CDR1 ENHRY, CDR2 SYGVKD. Trimming took off 8 bases at V and 5 bases at J, with 16 bases between the two ends. The chain's CDR3 is CAIGQRAENNEQFF. DNA of the CDR3: TGTGCCATCGGGCAGAGGGCGGAGAACAATGAGCAGTTCTTC.